This T cell receptor (delta chain) appears in the sequencing data of a study of gamma-delta T cells after stem cell transplantation. TCRdb reanalysed the RT-PCR reads with CATT. The sample shows over a thousand delta-chain clones, over 30% of them seen only once. The CDR3 length is 20 residues. Per germline, CDR1 GEAIGNYY and CDR2 EKD. As to this clone: This may come from a read error, since a much larger clone is one base off. Other DNA sequences of this sample code for an identical CDR3.

The source is a human donor. It is not recorded whose cells these are; they may come from a transplant donor. Sequencing was carried out using gamma-delta T cells. The rearrangement uses TRDV2 and TRDJ3; tentative D call: TRDD3 (6 bases). The CDR3 DNA reads as TGTGCCTGTGACCGGACCCCTCTTTCTGGGGCACTGATGGACACCCGCCAGATGTTTTTC. It specifies CACDRTPLSGALMDTRQMFF.